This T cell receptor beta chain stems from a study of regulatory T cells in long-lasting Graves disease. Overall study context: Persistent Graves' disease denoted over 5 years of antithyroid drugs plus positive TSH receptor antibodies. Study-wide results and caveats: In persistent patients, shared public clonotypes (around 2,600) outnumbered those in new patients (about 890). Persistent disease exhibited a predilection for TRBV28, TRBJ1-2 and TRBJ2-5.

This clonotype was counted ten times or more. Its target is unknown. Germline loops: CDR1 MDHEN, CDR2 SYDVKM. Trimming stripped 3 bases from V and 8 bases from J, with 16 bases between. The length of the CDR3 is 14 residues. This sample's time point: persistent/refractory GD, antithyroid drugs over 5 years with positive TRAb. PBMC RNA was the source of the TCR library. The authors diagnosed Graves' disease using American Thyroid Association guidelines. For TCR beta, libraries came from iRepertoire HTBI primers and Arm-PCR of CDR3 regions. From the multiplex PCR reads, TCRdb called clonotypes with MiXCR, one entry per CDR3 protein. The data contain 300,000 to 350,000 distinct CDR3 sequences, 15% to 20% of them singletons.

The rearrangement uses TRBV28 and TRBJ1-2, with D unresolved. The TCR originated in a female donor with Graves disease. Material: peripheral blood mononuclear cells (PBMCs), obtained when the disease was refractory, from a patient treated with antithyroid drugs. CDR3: CASSFSGQWPGYTF. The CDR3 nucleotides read TGTGCCAGCAGTTTTAGCGGCCAGTGGCCGGGCTACACCTTC.